This section outlines one T cell receptor (beta chain) sequence together with its context. The antigen remains unidentified. The V gene end was trimmed by 6 bases and the J gene end by 10 bases; junction bases not matched to a gene: 11. Germline values: CDR1 MDHEN, CDR2 SYDVKM. The length of the CDR3 is 14 residues. The assay was immunoSEQ multiplex PCR, and TCRdb's table has in-frame clones only and misses some. The sample lists around 310,000 clones, almost 90% occurring once. Treatment: around 19 received Ad26.COV2.S at low or high dose, single or two shots; 5 received placebo; per-sample allocation not given. The investigators took samples on day 63 after the first vaccine or placebo injection. This record belongs to a study of Ad26.COV2.S vaccination and SARS-CoV-2 variants. Study-level results: People given the vaccine had a wider spike-specific TCR breadth than placebo recipients did.

This clonotype was sampled from a person aged 18-60 years who received the Ad26.COV2.S COVID-19 vaccine or a placebo. The sequences come from peripheral blood, collected in a trial of Ad26.COV2.S vaccine versus placebo. The chain recombines TRBV28 with TRBJ2-1; TRBD1 agrees at 8 bases. The DNA for the CDR3 is TGTGCCAGCAGCCCAGGGGGCAACCCTAGGGAGCAGTTCTTC. Translation: CASSPGGNPREQFF.